Below, 25 T cell receptor beta chains from the same sample are listed, as sequenced in a study of quantifying T cell responses using KT2 cells. Study information: cDNA was made from DNase-treated RNA using alpha and beta constant primers.

Each cDNA got a UMI-containing oligo ligated at its 3' end. First-round PCR used 3 to 4 cycles and beta primers RC1.1 and RC1.2 covering TRBC1 and TRBC2. One entry per CDR3 protein results from TCRdb running MiXCR on the UMI-ligation and nested PCR reads. The sample includes roughly 51,000 distinct CDR3 sequences, 9% to 15% of them seen just once. The sample was PBMCs spiked with cells of the T cell clone KT2. These TCRs come from a human donor.

This clonotype appeared a few times. The chain joins TRBV5-1 to TRBJ2-5; D gene uncertain. This CDR3 is built from 14 residues. Trimming removed 3 bases from V and 0 bases from J, with 9 bases in between. Germline V gives CDR1 SGHRS, CDR2 YFSETQ. The CDR3 sequence is CASSYSPNQETQYF. The CDR3 bases are TGCGCCAGCAGCTATTCGCCAAACCAAGAGACCCAGTACTTC.

The rearrangement links TRBV12-3 or TRBV12-4 to TRBJ2-1, with TRBD2 as a possible D gene (6 bases). The CDR3 loop spans 14 amino acids. The V end lost 3 bases, the J end lost 5 bases, and 11 bases lay between the germline ends. The DNA for the CDR3 is TGTGCCAGCAGTTTCGGCGGGGCGGACAATGAGCAGTTCTTC. It codes for CASSFGGADNEQFF.

Comment on this clonotype: The junction departs from germline at one end; a sequencing error may be responsible. The genes are TRBV7-9 and TRBJ2-7; D may be TRBD2 (7 bases). Germline loops: CDR1 SEHNR, CDR2 FQNEAQ (reference sequence). The CDR3 totals 15 residues. DNA of the CDR3: TGTGCCAGCAGCTACCCGGAGGGGGGGACCCTAACCAAGCTCTTC. This translates into CASSYPEGGTLTKLF.

Only a few counts were recorded for this clonotype. The chain links TRBV7-9 to TRBJ1-1, with 7 bases that match TRBD1. Germline V gene lookup returns CDR1 SEHNR and CDR2 FQNEAQ (reference sequence). The junction had 17 bases not matched to a gene; V was cut back by 4 bases and J by 6 bases. The CDR3 is 17 amino acids. The DNA of the CDR3 is TGTGCCAGCAGCTCTCATTCGGGGTCACAGGGGAGAGCTGAAGCTTTCTTT. It specifies CASSSHSGSQGRAEAFF.

This clonotype has at least ten counts. J is TRBJ1-3 and V is TRBV7-2; D gene unclear. Germline V gene data show CDR1 as SGHTA and CDR2 as FQGNSA. CDR3 length equals 16 residues. V lost 1 base to trimming and J lost 0 bases, with 10 bases between them. The CDR3 sequence: CASSLGFSSSGNTIYF. In nucleotides, the CDR3 is TGTGCCAGCAGCTTAGGTTTCAGCTCCTCTGGAAACACCATATATTTT.

This sequence joins TRBV4-1 and TRBJ2-1; D might be TRBD2 (7 bases). The CDR3 loop spans 16 amino acids. The germline V and J ends were trimmed by 1 base and 6 bases, with 16 bases remaining between them. CDR1 is MGHRA and CDR2 is YSYEKL in the germline V gene. The DNA of the CDR3 is TGCGCCAGCAGCCAAGCGGGTCGGGGGGCCCTCAATGAGCAGTTCTTC. This sequence encodes CASSQAGRGALNEQFF.

The rearrangement uses TRBV10-3 and TRBJ2-5, with 11 bases lining up with TRBD2. After removal of 5 bases from V and 0 bases from J, the junction contained 5 bases not matched to a gene. Germline V gene lookup returns CDR1 ENHRY and CDR2 SYGVKD. The CDR3 is 16 residues long. CDR3: CAISNSGGADQETQYF. The CDR3 DNA sequence: TGTGCCATCAGTAATAGCGGGGGGGCCGACCAAGAGACCCAGTACTTC.

The gene calls are TRBV20-1 and TRBJ2-1; 10 bases agree with TRBD2. J was trimmed by 5 bases and V by 6 bases; bases with no gene match: 10. The CDR3 runs to 15 residues. Germline V CDR1 and CDR2: DFQATT, SNEGSKA (reference sequence). The CDR3 here is CSAHLLAGPDNEQFF. DNA of the CDR3: TGCAGTGCCCACTTACTAGCGGGACCCGACAATGAGCAGTTCTTC.

The V and J genes are TRBV6-5 and TRBJ2-1, with D uncertain. Trimming stripped 5 bases from V and 8 bases from J, with 10 bases between. The CDR3 runs 12 residues. Germline V gene data show CDR1 as MNHEY and CDR2 as SVGAGI. The CDR3: CASSAIGHEQFF. As DNA, the CDR3 is TGTGCCAGCAGTGCAATCGGCCATGAGCAGTTCTTC.

This chain links TRBV29-1 with TRBJ2-3; 13 bases agree with TRBD2. V was pared by 6 bases and J by 2 bases, with 5 bases of the junction left unmatched. Germline CDR1 reads SQVTM; CDR2 reads ANQGSEA. The CDR3 totals 15 residues. The CDR3 is CSVRTSGRNTDTQYF. In nucleotides, the CDR3 is TGCAGCGTCAGGACTAGCGGGAGAAACACAGATACGCAGTATTTT.

The CDR3 region is CASSLYGDRLTEAFF. The CDR3 DNA is TGTGCCAGCAGCCTCTACGGGGACAGGCTCACTGAAGCTTTCTTT. V usage is TRBV14 and J usage is TRBJ1-1; 8 nucleotides agree with TRBD1. Germline V gene lookup returns CDR1 SGHDN and CDR2 FVKESK. The ends lost 4 bases at V and 4 bases at J; junction bases unmatched: 8. The CDR3 sequence is 15 residues long. The full variable domain, its missing parts supplied by reference TRBV14 and TRBJ1-1, is EAGVTQFPSHSVIEKGQTVTLRCDPISGHDNLYWYRRVMGKEIKFLLHFVKESKQDESGMPNNRFLAERTGGTYSTLKVQPAELEDSGVYFCASSLYGDRLTEAFFGQGTRLTVV.

The CDR3 coding sequence is TGTGCCAGCACCCCCCGGGGGATGAACTATGGCTACACCTTC. As protein: CASTPRGMNYGYTF. The chain has TRBV2 and TRBJ1-2, with a tentative D call TRBD1 (5 bases). The CDR3 is made up of 14 amino acids. V gave up 7 bases and J gave up 2 bases, with 14 bases separating them. CDR1 is SNHLY and CDR2 is FYNNEI in the germline V gene.

This clonotype was detected a few times. The chain recombines TRBV4-2 with TRBJ2-1; perhaps TRBD1 as D (5 bases). Trimming stripped 4 bases from V and 2 bases from J, with 15 bases between. CDR3 length: 16 residues. Germline CDR1 LGHNA, CDR2 YNFKEQ. CDR3 sequence: CASSLTGVDAYNEQFF. The CDR3 coding sequence is TGTGCCAGCAGCCTCACAGGAGTGGACGCCTACAATGAGCAGTTCTTC.

In its sample, this clonotype was seen a few times. The rearrangement joins TRBV29-1 to TRBJ2-5; 10 nucleotides line up with TRBD2. V gave up 7 bases and J gave up 1 base; unmatched junction bases: 9. This CDR3 region has 15 residues. The germline V gene has CDR1 SQVTM and CDR2 ANQGSEA. The DNA for the CDR3 is TGCAGCGCCACACAACGGACTAGCGGCCAAGAGACCCAGTACTTC. This gives the protein CSATQRTSGQETQYF.

The V and J genes are TRBV12-3 or TRBV12-4 and TRBJ2-7, with 8 bases lining up with TRBD1. The CDR3 runs 14 residues. The ends lost 1 base at V and 5 bases at J; junction bases unmatched: 4. CDR3 amino acids: CASSLGGQGHEQYF. The CDR3 DNA is TGTGCCAGCAGTTTAGGTGGACAGGGTCACGAGCAGTACTTC.

This clonotype was found many times. The chain carries TRBV6-2 or TRBV6-3 and TRBJ1-1; D gene unclear. Germline V lookup: CDR1 MNHEY, CDR2 SVGEGT. The CDR3 has 17 amino acids. The V and J ends lost 2 bases and 10 bases respectively, with 26 bases between them. CDR3 nucleotide sequence: TGTGCCAGCAGTTACGCAATCCGTCCGGTCATCATGACGGGAGCTTTCTTT. Translating it yields CASSYAIRPVIMTGAFF.

There are many counts of this clonotype. The chain recombines TRBV29-1 with TRBJ2-7; D remains ambiguous. CDR3 length: 13 amino acids. Germline V CDR1 and CDR2: SQVTM, ANQGSEA. Trimming shortened V by 3 bases and J by 0 bases, and 9 bases separated the two germline ends. The CDR3 nucleotides are TGCAGCGTTGAGGCCGAGAGCTCCTACGAGCAGTACTTC. The encoded protein is CSVEAESSYEQYF.

In this sample, this clonotype turned up many times. The chain uses TRBV4-3 and TRBJ2-7, with D perhaps given as TRBD1 or TRBD2 (6 bases each). The germline V gene has CDR1 LGHNA and CDR2 YSLEER. The CDR3 contains 15 residues. Trimming took off 1 base at V and 3 bases at J, with 13 bases between the two ends. CDR3 sequence reads: CASSQVSGASYEQYF. CDR3 DNA sequence: TGCGCCAGCAGCCAAGTCTCGGGGGCAAGCTACGAGCAGTACTTC.

There are a few counts of this clonotype. The V gene is TRBV7-6, the J gene TRBJ1-4, with unresolved D. Deletions cut 11 bases from V and 6 bases from J, with 19 bases between. Germline CDR1 is SGHVS and CDR2 is FNYEAQ. The CDR3 sequence is 14 residues long. In DNA, the CDR3 is TGTGCCTCCAGACCATCGGGGTTTGATGAAAAACTGTTTTTT. Translated, it gives CASRPSGFDEKLFF.

The sample holds many counts of this clonotype. This rearrangement joins TRBV6-2 or TRBV6-3 to TRBJ2-5; D not resolved. Germline loops: CDR1 MNHEY, CDR2 SVGEGT. V gave up 1 base and J gave up 2 bases, with 8 bases separating them. This CDR3 is 14 amino acids long. The chain's CDR3 is CASSYYGLQETQYF. CDR3 DNA sequence: TGTGCCAGCAGTTACTACGGGTTACAAGAGACCCAGTACTTC.

This clonotype was seen ten or more times. CDR3 protein: CATSDLGTSGFGSYNEQFF. The CDR3, as DNA: TGTGCCACCAGTGATCTGGGGACTAGCGGATTTGGCTCCTACAATGAGCAGTTCTTC. This rearrangement joins TRBV24-1 to TRBJ2-1; 11 bases match TRBD2. Germline assignment: CDR1 KGHDR and CDR2 SFDVKD. V was pared by 3 bases and J by 0 bases, with 9 bases of the junction left unmatched. This CDR3 has 19 amino acids.

The CDR3 DNA is TGTGCCAGCAGCCAAGATCTGGCAGGGTGGGGCACTGAAGCTTTCTTT. This encodes CASSQDLAGWGTEAFF. The V call is TRBV3-1, the J call TRBJ1-1; the D gene is possibly TRBD1 (5 bases). The germline gives CDR1 LGHDT, CDR2 YNNKEL (reference sequence). V lost 0 bases and J lost 4, with 15 bases in between. This CDR3 region has 16 residues.

A few counts support this clonotype. This chain links TRBV20-1 with TRBJ2-7; D gene ambiguous. The V gene's germline CDR1 is DFQATT and CDR2 SNEGSKA (reference sequence). V lost 1 base and J 2 bases, leaving 12 bases between the germline ends. CDR3 length: 14 amino acids. The chain's CDR3 is CSARGPIRPYEQYF. The CDR3 region has the DNA TGCAGTGCTAGAGGACCAATCAGACCCTACGAGCAGTACTTC.

This clonotype was recorded at least ten times. The chain employs TRBV20-1 and TRBJ1-2; TRBD1 matches at 9 bases. The CDR3 loop spans 16 amino acids. CDR1 and CDR2 from the germline V gene are DFQATT and SNEGSKA (reference sequence). Trimming at V came to 2 bases and at J to 6 bases, leaving 13 bases not matched to a gene. The chain's CDR3 is CSARQTSGTGNDGYTF. In DNA form, the CDR3 reads TGCAGTGCTAGACAGACTTCCGGGACAGGGAACGATGGCTACACCTTC.

Only a few counts were recorded for this clonotype. The chain links TRBV20-1 to TRBJ2-1; 14 bases are a match to TRBD2. Trimming cost V 7 bases and J 6 bases; bases outside gene matches: 5. The CDR3 runs to 14 residues. Germline values: CDR1 DFQATT, CDR2 SNEGSKA (reference sequence). The CDR3 sequence is CSGGTSGRINEQFF. In DNA, the CDR3 is TGCAGTGGAGGGACTAGCGGGAGAATCAATGAGCAGTTCTTC.